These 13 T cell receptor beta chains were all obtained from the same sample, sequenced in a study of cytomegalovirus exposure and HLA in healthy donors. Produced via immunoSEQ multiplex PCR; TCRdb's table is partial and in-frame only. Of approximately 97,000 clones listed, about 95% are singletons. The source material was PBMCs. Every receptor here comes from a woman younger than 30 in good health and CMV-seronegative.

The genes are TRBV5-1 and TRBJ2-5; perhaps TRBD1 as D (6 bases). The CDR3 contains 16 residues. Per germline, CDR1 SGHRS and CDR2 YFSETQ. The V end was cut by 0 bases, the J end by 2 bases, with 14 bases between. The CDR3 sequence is CASSLAFRGGQETQYF. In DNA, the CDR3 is TGCGCCAGCAGCTTGGCCTTCAGGGGTGGACAAGAGACCCAGTACTTC.

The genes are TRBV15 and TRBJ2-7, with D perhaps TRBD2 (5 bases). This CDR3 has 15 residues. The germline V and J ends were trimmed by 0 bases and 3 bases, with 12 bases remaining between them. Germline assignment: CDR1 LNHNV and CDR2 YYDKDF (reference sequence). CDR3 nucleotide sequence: TGTGCCACCAGCAGAGAAGGAATCGGGAACTACGAGCAGTACTTC. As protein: CATSREGIGNYEQYF.

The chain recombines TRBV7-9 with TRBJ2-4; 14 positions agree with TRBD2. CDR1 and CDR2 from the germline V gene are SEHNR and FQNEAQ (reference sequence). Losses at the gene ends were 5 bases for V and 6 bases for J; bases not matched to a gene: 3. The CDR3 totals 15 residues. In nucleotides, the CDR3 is TGTGCCAGCAGCCAGGGACTAGCGGGAGCAAACATTCAGTACTTC. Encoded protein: CASSQGLAGANIQYF.

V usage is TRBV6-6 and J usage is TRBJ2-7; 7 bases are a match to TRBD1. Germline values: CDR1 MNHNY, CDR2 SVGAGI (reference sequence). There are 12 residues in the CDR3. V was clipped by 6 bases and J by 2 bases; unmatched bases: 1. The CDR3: CASSDRAYEQYF. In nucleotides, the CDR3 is TGTGCCAGCAGCGACAGGGCCTACGAGCAGTACTTC.

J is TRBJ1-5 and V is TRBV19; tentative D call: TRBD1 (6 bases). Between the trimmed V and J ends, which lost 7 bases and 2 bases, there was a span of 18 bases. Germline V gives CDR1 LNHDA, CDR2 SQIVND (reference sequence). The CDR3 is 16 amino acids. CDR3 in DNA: TGTGCCAGTAAGTTGTTCTCAGGGGCTGGCAATCAGCCCCAGCATTTT. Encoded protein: CASKLFSGAGNQPQHF.

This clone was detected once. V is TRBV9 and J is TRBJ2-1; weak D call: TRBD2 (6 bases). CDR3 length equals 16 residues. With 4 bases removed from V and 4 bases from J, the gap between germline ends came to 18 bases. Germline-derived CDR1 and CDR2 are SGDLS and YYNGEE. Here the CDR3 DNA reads TGTGCCAGCAGCACCGGAAGCGGGTTCCCATACAATGAGCAGTTCTTC. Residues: CASSTGSGFPYNEQFF.

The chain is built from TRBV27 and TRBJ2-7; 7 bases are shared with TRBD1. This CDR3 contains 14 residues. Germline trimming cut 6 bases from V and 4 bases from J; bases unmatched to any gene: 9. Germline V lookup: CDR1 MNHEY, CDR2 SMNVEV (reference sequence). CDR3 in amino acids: CASSLRGQTYEQYF. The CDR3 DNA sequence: TGTGCCAGCAGCCTCCGGGGACAGACGTACGAGCAGTACTTC.

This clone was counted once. The CDR3 coding sequence is TGTGCCAGCAGCCACCGGGACAGGGTCAACGAGCAGTACTTC. This sequence encodes CASSHRDRVNEQYF. The chain has TRBV11-3 and TRBJ2-7; 9 nucleotides align to TRBD1. The CDR3 is made up of 14 amino acids. CDR1 and CDR2 from the germline V gene are SGHNT and YENEEA. The junction had 7 bases not matched to a gene; V was cut back by 5 bases and J by 5 bases.

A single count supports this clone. CDR3 sequence: CASSPRGGEFKNIQYF. In nucleotides, the CDR3 is TGTGCCAGCAGCCCCCGGGGGGGAGAATTCAAAAACATTCAGTACTTC. The chain couples TRBV7-8 to TRBJ2-4, with TRBD2 identical over 8 bases. This CDR3 contains 16 residues. Germline CDR1 is SGHVS and CDR2 is FQNEAQ. Trimming at V came to 5 bases and at J to 3 bases, leaving 9 bases not matched to a gene.

The CDR3 is CSVEGGTGRTMYF. The DNA for the CDR3 is TGCAGCGTTGAAGGAGGGACAGGCCGCACAATGTACTTC. The V call is TRBV29-1, the J call TRBJ2-7; 8 bases agree with TRBD1. Germline V gene lookup returns CDR1 SQVTM and CDR2 ANQGSEA. The junction had 11 bases not matched to a gene; V was cut back by 1 base and J by 12 bases. The CDR3 contains 13 residues.

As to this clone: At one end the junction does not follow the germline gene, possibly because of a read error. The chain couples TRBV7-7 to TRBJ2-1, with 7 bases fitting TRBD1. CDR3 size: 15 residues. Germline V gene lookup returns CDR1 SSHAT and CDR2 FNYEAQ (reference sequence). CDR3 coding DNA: TGTGCTAGCAGCTTAACCGGGACAGCCTACAATGAGCAGTTCTTC. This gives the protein CASSLTGTAYNEQFF.

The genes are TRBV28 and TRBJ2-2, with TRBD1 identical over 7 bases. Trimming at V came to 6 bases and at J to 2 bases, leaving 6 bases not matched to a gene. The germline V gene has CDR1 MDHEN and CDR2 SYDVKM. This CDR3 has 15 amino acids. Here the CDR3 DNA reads TGTGCCAGCAGATCTGGACAGGCAAACACCGGGGAGCTGTTTTTT. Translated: CASRSGQANTGELFF.

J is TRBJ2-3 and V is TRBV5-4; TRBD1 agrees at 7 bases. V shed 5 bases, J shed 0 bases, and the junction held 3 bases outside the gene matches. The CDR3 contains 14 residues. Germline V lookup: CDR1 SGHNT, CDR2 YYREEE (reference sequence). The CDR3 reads CASRRDRSTDTQYF. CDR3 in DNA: TGTGCCAGCAGACGGGACAGAAGCACAGATACGCAGTATTTT.